The 26 T cell receptor beta chains below all came from one sample that was sequenced in a study of blood T cell repertoires in COVID-19. Here immunoSEQ multiplex PCR was the method, and the copy in TCRdb shows in-frame clones only, minus some. This table holds tens of thousands of clones, approximately 92% found once. The specimen was peripheral blood. The receptors here all came from a man older than 75 with acute or convalescent COVID-19.

CDR3 coding DNA: TGCGCCAGCAGCTTGGACACAGCCGGTAATTCACCCCTCCACTTT. This sequence encodes CASSLDTAGNSPLHF. The rearrangement uses TRBV5-1 and TRBJ1-6; D unresolved. CDR3 length equals 15 residues. From germline, CDR1 is SGHRS and CDR2 YFSETQ. Between the trimmed V and J ends, which lost 0 bases and 6 bases, there was a span of 10 bases. Drawing the rest from reference TRBV5-1 and TRBJ1-6, the complete variable domain is KAGVTQTPRYLIKTRGQQVTLSCSPISGHRSVSWYQQTPGQGLQFLFEYFSETQRNKGNFPGRFSGRQFSNSRSEMNVSTLELGDSALYLCASSLDTAGNSPLHFGNGTRLTVT.

The chain recombines TRBV3-1 (or the pseudogene TRBV3-2) with TRBJ2-5; TRBD1 agrees at 8 bases. Germline-derived CDR1 and CDR2 are LGHDT and YNNKEL (reference sequence). Trimming took 5 bases from V and 3 from J; bases not matched to a gene: 5. This CDR3 has 14 residues. CDR3 protein: CASSAGGSKETQYF. DNA of the CDR3: TGTGCCAGCAGCGCAGGGGGCTCGAAAGAGACCCAGTACTTC.

The V call is TRBV7-8, the J call TRBJ1-1; 7 bases map to TRBD1. J lost 1 base, V lost 0 bases, and 2 bases had no gene match. CDR3 length: 15 residues. Looked up from germline, CDR1 is SGHVS and CDR2 is FQNEAQ. The CDR3 protein is CASSLAGTENTEAFF. In nucleotides, the CDR3 is TGTGCCAGCAGCTTAGCCGGGACAGAGAACACTGAAGCTTTCTTT.

This clone was counted once. The chain is built from TRBV7-6 and TRBJ1-5; TRBD1 aligns across 7 bases. The CDR3 runs 14 residues. V lost 0 bases and J lost 6; bases outside the gene matches: 2. Germline V CDR1 and CDR2: SGHVS, FNYEAQ. The CDR3 reads CASSLATGSQPQHF. DNA for the CDR3: TGTGCCAGCAGCTTAGCGACAGGGAGTCAGCCCCAGCATTTT.

The J gene is TRBJ1-1, the V gene TRBV2; a possible D gene is TRBD1 (6 bases). Germline CDR1 is SNHLY and CDR2 is FYNNEI. Trimming removed 0 bases from V and 5 bases from J, with 7 bases in between. The length of the CDR3 is 13 residues. Here the CDR3 reads CASSEAQGTEAFF. As DNA, the CDR3 is TGTGCCAGCAGTGAAGCGCAGGGGACTGAAGCTTTCTTT.

This sequence joins TRBV3-1 (or the pseudogene TRBV3-2) and TRBJ2-3; D perhaps matches TRBD1 (5 bases). V lost 4 bases and J 4 bases, leaving 12 bases between the germline ends. The V gene's germline CDR1 is LGHDT and CDR2 YNNKEL (reference sequence). The CDR3 runs to 14 residues. CDR3 nucleotide sequence: TGTGCCAGCAGCCCCTTTATACAGGCAGATACGCAGTATTTT. It encodes CASSPFIQADTQYF.

The rearrangement links TRBV7-9 to TRBJ1-6, with 12 bases fitting TRBD1. The CDR3 is made up of 15 amino acids. Per the germline V gene, CDR1 is SEHNR and CDR2 is FQNEAQ (reference sequence). With 4 bases clipped from V and 8 bases from J, the junction kept 3 bases outside the gene matches. The CDR3, as DNA: TGTGCCAGCAGCTGGGACAGGGGGCCGGATTCACCCCTCCACTTT. Encoded protein: CASSWDRGPDSPLHF. Looking up the rest from reference TRBV7-9 and TRBJ1-6 gives the full variable domain: DTGVSQNPRHKITKRGQNVTFRCDPISEHNRLYWYRQTLGQGPEFLTYFQNEAQLEKSRLLSDRFSAERPKGSFSTLEIQRTEQGDSAMYLCASSWDRGPDSPLHFGNGTRLTVT.

V and J are TRBV19 and TRBJ2-7; TRBD1 agrees at 8 bases. The germline CDR1 and CDR2 sequences are LNHDA and SQIVND (reference sequence). The ends lost 10 bases at V and 6 bases at J; junction bases unmatched: 5. The CDR3 is made up of 11 amino acids. Here the CDR3 DNA reads TGTGCCACCCGACAGGGGATCGAGCAGTACTTC. This codes for CATRQGIEQYF.

The V and J genes are TRBV21-1 and TRBJ2-7; the D call TRBD2 from the table was never checked on the DNA. TRBV21-1 is shown as a pseudogene. The CDR3 spans 21 residues. The CDR3 DNA reads as TGTGCCAGCAGCAAGATTGATGGGGGCCCCGGGTTAACTAGCGGGGGGTACGAGCAGTACTTC. Translated: CASSKIDGGPGLTSGGYEQYF.

V gene TRBV6-4 combines with J gene TRBJ2-1; D perhaps matches TRBD1 (6 bases). The length of the CDR3 is 16 residues. Germline values: CDR1 MRHNA, CDR2 SNTAGT. Trimming pared 2 bases from V and 6 bases from J, leaving 17 bases between. The CDR3 sequence: CASSDIGGPSTNEQFF. The DNA for the CDR3 is TGTGCCAGCAGTGACATAGGGGGTCCCTCCACCAATGAGCAGTTCTTC.

The rearrangement uses TRBV6-6 and TRBJ1-1, with D hard to call. Germline loops: CDR1 MNHNY, CDR2 SVGAGI (reference sequence). The CDR3 has 16 amino acids. Trimming shortened V by 2 bases and J by 1 base, and 14 bases separated the two germline ends. CDR3 sequence (DNA): TGTGCCAGCAGTTACCCCCCGGGGAGACAGAACACTGAAGCTTTCTTT. This codes for CASSYPPGRQNTEAFF.

This clone was counted between two and nine times. The gene calls are TRBV7-6 and TRBJ2-7; 8 bases align to TRBD1. V shed 1 base and J 4 bases; nucleotides not matched to a gene: 0. Germline V gives CDR1 SGHVS, CDR2 FNYEAQ. This CDR3 has 13 amino acids. The chain's CDR3 is CASSLDRGYEQYF. DNA of the CDR3: TGTGCCAGCAGCTTAGACAGGGGGTACGAGCAGTACTTC.

V usage is TRBV20-1 and J usage is TRBJ2-6, with a weak D call TRBD2 (5 bases). Trimming took 3 bases from V and 1 from J, leaving 25 bases between them. CDR3 length: 20 residues. The germline CDR1 and CDR2 sequences are DFQATT and SNEGSKA (reference sequence). The CDR3 DNA is TGCAGTGCTAGTATCCCCTCGACTCGGACTGCGTGGTCTGGGGCCAACGTCCTGACTTTC. It specifies CSASIPSTRTAWSGANVLTF.

V is TRBV19 and J is TRBJ2-7; TRBD1 agrees at 9 bases. The V and J ends lost 4 bases and 5 bases, in that order; junction bases with no gene match: 6. This CDR3 comprises 14 residues. Germline V gene data show CDR1 as LNHDA and CDR2 as SQIVND (reference sequence). Here the CDR3 reads CASSTGTGTDEQYF. As DNA, the CDR3 is TGTGCCAGTAGTACCGGGACAGGGACAGACGAGCAGTACTTC.

The rearrangement joins TRBV24-1 to TRBJ2-4; 8 nucleotides align to TRBD1. Germline values: CDR1 KGHDR, CDR2 SFDVKD. The V and J ends lost 4 bases and 6 bases, in that order; junction bases with no gene match: 7. CDR3 length: 15 residues. The CDR3 region is CATSDPTGAGNIQYF. As DNA, the CDR3 is TGTGCCACCAGTGACCCGACAGGGGCGGGAAACATTCAGTACTTC.

This chain uses TRBV5-1 with TRBJ2-6, with a weak D call TRBD1 (6 bases). V was trimmed by 4 bases and J by 7 bases, leaving 12 bases between them. Germline loops: CDR1 SGHRS, CDR2 YFSETQ. This CDR3 has 14 residues. The CDR3 DNA reads TGCGCCAGCAGCCTAAACAGGGATGCCAACGTCCTGACTTTC. Protein sequence: CASSLNRDANVLTF.

The genes are TRBV7-2 and TRBJ1-2, with TRBD1 matching 7 bases. This CDR3 contains 16 residues. The V gene end was trimmed by 1 base and the J gene end by 4 bases; junction bases not matched to a gene: 9. Looked up from germline, CDR1 is SGHTA and CDR2 is FQGNSA. The CDR3 DNA reads as TGTGCCAGCAGCTTAGGCCCAACAGGGGTCTCCTATGGCTACACCTTC. It yields the protein CASSLGPTGVSYGYTF.

This chain joins TRBV12-3 or TRBV12-4 and TRBJ1-2, with D possibly matching TRBD1 (5 bases). V was trimmed by 3 bases and J by 7 bases, leaving 12 bases between them. This CDR3 contains 13 residues. In nucleotides, the CDR3 is TGTGCCAGCAGTTTGCAGGGAAGCCGTGGCTACACCTTC. It yields the protein CASSLQGSRGYTF.

This chain links TRBV27 with TRBJ1-1; D remains unclear. Germline V lookup: CDR1 MNHEY, CDR2 SMNVEV (reference sequence). The CDR3 is 14 residues long. V was trimmed by 4 bases and J by 5 bases, leaving 14 bases between them. CDR3 sequence reads: CASSSRTGNTEAFF. The CDR3 DNA sequence: TGTGCCAGCAGTTCGAGGACTGGGAATACTGAAGCTTTCTTT.

For this clone: Given the absence of the conserved phenylalanine or tryptophan at the CDR3 end, a read error is likely. Because the CDR3's place on the DNA is in doubt, the DNA is left out and the CDR3 is given as listed by TCRdb. This sequence joins TRBV7-2 and TRBJ1-4. In germline, CDR1 is SGHTA, CDR2 FQGNSA. 8 amino acids form the CDR3, both terminal residues included. The CDR3: CASSLSVV.

This chain uses TRBV19 with TRBJ1-1; tentatively, D is TRBD1 (5 bases). The CDR3 length is 13 residues. The germline V and J ends were trimmed by 10 bases and 4 bases, with 16 bases remaining between them. Germline V gene sequence: CDR1 LNHDA, CDR2 SQIVND (reference sequence). The CDR3 DNA is TGTGCCACCAAGATCAGGGTCGGCACTGAAGCTTTCTTT. It encodes CATKIRVGTEAFF.

The chain joins TRBV29-1 to TRBJ1-1; D remains ambiguous. Looked up from germline, CDR1 is SQVTM and CDR2 is ANQGSEA. The V end was cut by 7 bases, the J end by 6 bases, with 15 bases between. The CDR3 has 12 residues. Here the CDR3 reads CSAGERGAEAFF. Written as DNA, the CDR3 is TGCAGCGCCGGGGAGCGCGGAGCTGAAGCTTTCTTT.

This chain joins TRBV3-1 (or the pseudogene TRBV3-2) and TRBJ2-7, with D hard to call. The CDR3 has 15 residues. Germline V gene sequence: CDR1 LGHDT, CDR2 YNNKEL (reference sequence). Trimming pared 0 bases from V and 2 bases from J, leaving 11 bases between. In nucleotides, the CDR3 is TGTGCCAGCAGCCAAGACGACACAAATCCCTACGAGCAGTACTTC. Protein: CASSQDDTNPYEQYF.

J is TRBJ2-7 and V is TRBV7-6; 8 bases align to TRBD2. The V gene end was trimmed by 5 bases and the J gene end by 0 bases; junction bases not matched to a gene: 9. CDR1 SGHVS and CDR2 FNYEAQ come from the germline V gene. The CDR3 is 16 amino acids. The CDR3 loop reads CASSPRGGGTSYEQYF. The CDR3 DNA is TGTGCCAGCAGCCCCCGTGGCGGGGGGACCTCCTACGAGCAGTACTTC.

The V call is TRBV28, the J call TRBJ2-3, with 8 bases aligning to TRBD1. After removal of 7 bases from V and 2 bases from J, the junction contained 5 bases not matched to a gene. The CDR3 loop spans 14 amino acids. Germline values: CDR1 MDHEN, CDR2 SYDVKM. The CDR3 coding sequence is TGTGCCAGCATCTCGGGACAGGTCACAGATACGCAGTATTTT. It is translated as CASISGQVTDTQYF.

There are a few counts of this clone. This chain links TRBV28 with TRBJ2-7; D is possibly TRBD2 (6 bases). The V and J ends lost 7 bases and 6 bases respectively, with 13 bases between them. The CDR3 sequence is 12 residues long. Germline CDR1 is MDHEN and CDR2 is SYDVKM. The CDR3 loop reads CASIGGVGEQYF. Written as DNA, the CDR3 is TGTGCCAGCATTGGAGGGGTCGGCGAGCAGTACTTC.